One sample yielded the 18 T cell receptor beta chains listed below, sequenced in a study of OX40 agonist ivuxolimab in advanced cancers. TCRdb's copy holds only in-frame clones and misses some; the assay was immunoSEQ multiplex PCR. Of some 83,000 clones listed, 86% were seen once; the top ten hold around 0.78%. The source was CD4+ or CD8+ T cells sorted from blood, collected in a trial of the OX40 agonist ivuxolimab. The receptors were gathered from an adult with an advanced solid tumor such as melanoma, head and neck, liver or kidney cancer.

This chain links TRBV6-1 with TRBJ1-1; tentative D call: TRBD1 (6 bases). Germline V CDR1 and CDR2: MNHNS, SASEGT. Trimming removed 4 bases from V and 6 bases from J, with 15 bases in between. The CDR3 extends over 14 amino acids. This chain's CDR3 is CASSVIRGSPEAFF. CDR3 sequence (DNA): TGTGCCAGCAGTGTTATCAGGGGTTCGCCTGAAGCTTTCTTT.

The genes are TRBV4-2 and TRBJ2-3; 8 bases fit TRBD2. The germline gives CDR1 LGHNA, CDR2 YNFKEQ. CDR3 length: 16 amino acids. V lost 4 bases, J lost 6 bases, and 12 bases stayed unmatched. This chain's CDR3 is CASSLSIAGRADTQYF. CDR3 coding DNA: TGTGCCAGCAGCCTCTCTATAGCGGGAAGGGCGGATACGCAGTATTTT.

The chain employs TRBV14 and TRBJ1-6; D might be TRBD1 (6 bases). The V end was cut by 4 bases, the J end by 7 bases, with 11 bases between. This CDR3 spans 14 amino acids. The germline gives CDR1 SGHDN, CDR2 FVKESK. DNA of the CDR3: TGTGCCAGCAGCCGGACACAGGGAAATTCACCCCTCCACTTT. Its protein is CASSRTQGNSPLHF. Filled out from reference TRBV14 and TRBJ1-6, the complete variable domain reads EAGVTQFPSHSVIEKGQTVTLRCDPISGHDNLYWYRRVMGKEIKFLLHFVKESKQDESGMPNNRFLAERTGGTYSTLKVQPAELEDSGVYFCASSRTQGNSPLHFGNGTRLTVT.

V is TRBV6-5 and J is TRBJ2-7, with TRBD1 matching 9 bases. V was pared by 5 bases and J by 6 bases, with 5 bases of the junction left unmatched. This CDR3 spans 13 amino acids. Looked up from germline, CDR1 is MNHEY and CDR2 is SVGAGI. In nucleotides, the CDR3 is TGTGCCAGCAGTCCTAGGACAGGGGTCGAGCAGTACTTC. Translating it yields CASSPRTGVEQYF.

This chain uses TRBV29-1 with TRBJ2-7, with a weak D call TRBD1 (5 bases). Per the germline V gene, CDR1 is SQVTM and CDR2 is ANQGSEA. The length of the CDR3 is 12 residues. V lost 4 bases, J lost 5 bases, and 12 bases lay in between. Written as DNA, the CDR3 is TGCAGCGTTGCTAGGGGATCCCACGAGCAGTACTTC. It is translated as CSVARGSHEQYF.

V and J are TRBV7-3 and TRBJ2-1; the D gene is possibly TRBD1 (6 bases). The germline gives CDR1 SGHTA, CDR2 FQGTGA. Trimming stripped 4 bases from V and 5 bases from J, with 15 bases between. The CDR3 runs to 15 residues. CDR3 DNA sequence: TGTGCCAGCAGCTCAGGGATTACAGGGCACAATGAGCAGTTCTTC. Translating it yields CASSSGITGHNEQFF.

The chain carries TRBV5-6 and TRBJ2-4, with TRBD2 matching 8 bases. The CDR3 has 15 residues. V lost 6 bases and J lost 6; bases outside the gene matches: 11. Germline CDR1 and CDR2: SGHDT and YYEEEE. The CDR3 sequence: CASTSGGFVGNIQYF. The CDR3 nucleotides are TGTGCCAGCACCTCGGGGGGGTTTGTGGGAAACATTCAGTACTTC. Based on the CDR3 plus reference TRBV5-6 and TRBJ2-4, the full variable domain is DAGVTQSPTHLIKTRGQQVTLRCSPKSGHDTVSWYQQALGQGPQFIFQYYEEEERQRGNFPDRFSGHQFPNYSSELNVNALLLGDSALYLCASTSGGFVGNIQYFGAGTRLSVL.

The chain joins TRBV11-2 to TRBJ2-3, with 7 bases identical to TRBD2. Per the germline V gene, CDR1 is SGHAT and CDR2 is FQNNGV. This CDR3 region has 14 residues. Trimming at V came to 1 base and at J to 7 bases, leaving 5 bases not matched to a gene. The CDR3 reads CASSLGLGGNTQYF. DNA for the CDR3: TGTGCCAGCAGCTTAGGGTTGGGGGGGAATACGCAGTATTTT.

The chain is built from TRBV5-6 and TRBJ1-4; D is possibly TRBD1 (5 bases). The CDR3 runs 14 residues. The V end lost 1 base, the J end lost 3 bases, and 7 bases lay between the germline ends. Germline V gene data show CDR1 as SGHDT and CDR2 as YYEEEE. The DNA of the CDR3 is TGTGCCAGCAGCTTGAGGGGAGCTAATGAAAAACTGTTTTTT. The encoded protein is CASSLRGANEKLFF.

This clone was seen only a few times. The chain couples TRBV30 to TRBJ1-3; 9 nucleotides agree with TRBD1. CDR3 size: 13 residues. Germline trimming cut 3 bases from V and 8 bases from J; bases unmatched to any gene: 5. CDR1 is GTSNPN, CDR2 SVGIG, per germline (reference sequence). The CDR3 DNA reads TGTGCCTGGAGGGGGGACAGGGTGGACACCATATATTTT. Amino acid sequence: CAWRGDRVDTIYF.

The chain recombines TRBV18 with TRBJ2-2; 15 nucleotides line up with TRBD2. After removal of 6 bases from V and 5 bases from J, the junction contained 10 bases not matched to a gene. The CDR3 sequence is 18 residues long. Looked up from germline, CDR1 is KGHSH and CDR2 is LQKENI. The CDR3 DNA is TGTGCCAGCTCGCGGACTAGCGGGAGGGCCGATCGGACCGGGGAGCTGTTTTTT. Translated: CASSRTSGRADRTGELFF.

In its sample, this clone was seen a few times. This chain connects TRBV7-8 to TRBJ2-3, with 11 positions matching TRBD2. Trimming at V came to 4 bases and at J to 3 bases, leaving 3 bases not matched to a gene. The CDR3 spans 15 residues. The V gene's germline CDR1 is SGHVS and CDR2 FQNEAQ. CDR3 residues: CASSSIAGGTDTQYF. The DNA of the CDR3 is TGTGCCAGCAGCTCTATAGCGGGAGGGACAGATACGCAGTATTTT.

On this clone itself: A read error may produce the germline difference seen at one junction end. The CDR3 DNA sequence: TGTGCCAGCAGCGTAGGGACGGCCGGGGGTGAAAAACTGTTTTTT. Encoded protein: CASSVGTAGGEKLFF. The genes are TRBV5-1 and TRBJ1-4, with D tentatively TRBD1 (5 bases). This CDR3 has 15 amino acids. From germline, CDR1 is SGHRS and CDR2 YFSETQ.

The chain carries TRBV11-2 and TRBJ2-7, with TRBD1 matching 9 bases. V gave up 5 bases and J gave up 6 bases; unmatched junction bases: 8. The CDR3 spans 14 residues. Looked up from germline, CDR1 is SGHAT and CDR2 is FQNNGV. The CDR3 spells CASSPARTGAEQYF. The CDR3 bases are TGTGCCAGCAGCCCCGCCAGGACAGGGGCCGAGCAGTACTTC.

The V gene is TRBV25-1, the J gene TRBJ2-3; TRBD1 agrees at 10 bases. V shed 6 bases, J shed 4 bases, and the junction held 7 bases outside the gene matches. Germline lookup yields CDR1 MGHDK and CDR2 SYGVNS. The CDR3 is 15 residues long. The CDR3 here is CASSAGTGVADTQYF. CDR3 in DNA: TGTGCCAGCAGCGCCGGGACAGGGGTCGCAGATACGCAGTATTTT.

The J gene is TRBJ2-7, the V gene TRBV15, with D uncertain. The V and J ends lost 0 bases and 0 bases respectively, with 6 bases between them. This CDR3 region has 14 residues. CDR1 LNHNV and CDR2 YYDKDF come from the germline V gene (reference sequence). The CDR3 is CATSRDYNSYEQYF. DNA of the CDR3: TGTGCCACCAGCAGAGACTACAACTCCTACGAGCAGTACTTC.

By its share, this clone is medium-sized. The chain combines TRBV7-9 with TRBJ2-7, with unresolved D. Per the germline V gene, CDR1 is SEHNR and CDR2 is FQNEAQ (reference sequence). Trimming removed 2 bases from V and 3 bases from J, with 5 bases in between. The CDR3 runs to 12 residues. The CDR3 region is CASSLYRYEQYF. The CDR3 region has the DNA TGTGCCAGCAGCTTATATCGCTACGAGCAGTACTTC.

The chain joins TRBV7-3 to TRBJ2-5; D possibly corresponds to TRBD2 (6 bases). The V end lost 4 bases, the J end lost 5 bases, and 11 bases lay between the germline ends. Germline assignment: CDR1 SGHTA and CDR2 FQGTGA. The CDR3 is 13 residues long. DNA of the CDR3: TGTGCCAGCAGCTCGGAGGGCGGGGAGACCCAGTACTTC. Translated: CASSSEGGETQYF. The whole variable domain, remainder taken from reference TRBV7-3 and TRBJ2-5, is GAGVSQTPSNKVTEKGKYVELRCDPISGHTALYWYRQSLGQGPEFLIYFQGTGAADDSGLPNDRFFAVRPEGSVSTLKIQRTERGDSAVYLCASSSEGGETQYFGPGTRLLVL.